This note documents a single T cell receptor (beta chain) sequence. Its cognate antigen is unknown. Other nucleotide sequences from this sample produce the same CDR3. The data are from a study of shared clonotypes between healthy human individuals. Study results and caveats: For naive CD4 cells, roughly 5.5% of clonotypes were shared across a few donors.

Profiling relied on immunoSEQ multiplex PCR, and the TCRdb table lists in-frame clones only, not all of them. The sample contains around 690,000 clones, roughly 91% of which appear only once. From germline, CDR1 is MNHEY and CDR2 SMNVEV (reference sequence). The CDR3 has 14 amino acids. Germline trimming cut 6 bases from V and 4 bases from J; bases unmatched to any gene: 5. The chain employs TRBV27 and TRBJ1-2, with TRBD1 matching 10 bases. The sequence was obtained from a man younger than 35 in good health. Some clones in this sample may be carry-over from other donors' samples. Sequencing input: memory CD8+ T cells from PBMCs. Subset reported: CD45RO+ cells pooled with CCR7-negative TemRA cells. The CDR3 nucleotides are TGTGCCAGCAGCCTGACAGGGGGCGGCTATGGCTACACCTTC. It translates to CASSLTGGGYGYTF.